Below, 8 T cell receptor beta chains from the same sample are listed, as sequenced in a study of T-cell reconstitution after alpha-beta-depleted transplantation in children. Using unique molecular identifiers, the investigators prepared the TCRbeta library. A single record per CDR3 protein comes from TCRdb applying MiXCR to the PCR reads. This sample has 200,000 to 250,000 distinct CDR3 sequences; approximately 11% occur once, and the top ten carry 28%. Source: PBMCs, taken before TCRalphabeta/CD19-depleted stem cell transplant. Receptor source: a child in the first two years of life with acute myeloid leukemia, due to receive a stem cell transplant.

There are many counts of this clonotype. The chain couples TRBV11-2 to TRBJ2-3, with 9 bases matching TRBD2. Trimming took 7 bases from V and 1 from J; bases not matched to a gene: 12. CDR1 and CDR2 from the germline V gene are SGHAT and FQNNGV. This CDR3 contains 17 residues. The CDR3 here is CASNKGNSGRGTDTQYF. Written as DNA, the CDR3 is TGTGCCAGCAACAAAGGAAATAGCGGGAGAGGCACAGATACGCAGTATTTT. The entire variable domain, with the rest obtained from reference TRBV11-2 and TRBJ2-3, is as follows: EAGVAQSPRYKIIEKRQSVAFWCNPISGHATLYWYQQILGQGPKLLIQFQNNGVVDDSQLPKDRFSAERLKGVDSTLKIQPAKLEDSAVYLCASNKGNSGRGTDTQYFGPGTRLTVL.

Ten or more counts support this clonotype. V and J are TRBV24-1 and TRBJ1-2; tentatively, D is TRBD1 (6 bases). The ends were cut back, 4 bases at V and 4 bases at J, with 9 bases in the middle. CDR1 and CDR2 from the germline V gene are KGHDR and SFDVKD. This CDR3 comprises 13 residues. In DNA, the CDR3 is TGTGCCACCAGTGACGGACAGCCCTATGGCTACACCTTC. Amino acid sequence: CATSDGQPYGYTF.

This clonotype was seen many times. V is TRBV29-1 and J is TRBJ2-1; 10 positions agree with TRBD1. Germline trimming cut 4 bases from V and 6 bases from J; bases unmatched to any gene: 9. Germline lookup yields CDR1 SQVTM and CDR2 ANQGSEA. The CDR3 has 15 residues. The CDR3 DNA follows: TGCAGCGTTGTCACTGACAGGGGGCAAGGCAATGAGCAGTTCTTC. It is translated as CSVVTDRGQGNEQFF.

Many counts were recorded for this clonotype. The rearrangement uses TRBV12-3 or TRBV12-4 and TRBJ1-2; D is perhaps TRBD1 (5 bases). Deletions cut 3 bases from V and 1 base from J, with 12 bases between. The CDR3 extends over 15 amino acids. The CDR3 DNA reads TGTGCCAGCAGTTTGAGAGGGAGGGGTAACTATGGCTACACCTTC. It codes for CASSLRGRGNYGYTF.

For this clonotype: Relative to the germline gene, one junction end is altered; a read error may explain this. The gene calls are TRBV12-3 or TRBV12-4 and TRBJ2-1; D call uncertain. The CDR3 length is 13 residues. The CDR3 nucleotides read TGTGCCAGCAGTTTAAGTGGGTACAATGAGCTGTTCTTC. Its protein product is CASSLSGYNELFF.

Comment on this clonotype: An end of the junction does not agree with germline; a read error may underlie this. This chain uses TRBV12-3 or TRBV12-4 with TRBJ2-5; 7 bases fit TRBD2. The CDR3 contains 14 residues. The CDR3 here is CASSLAGGPETQHF. CDR3 DNA sequence: TGTGCCAGCAGTTTAGCGGGAGGGCCAGAGACCCAGCACTTC.

A word on this clonotype: This could be a read error, since a much larger clone is one nucleotide away. The chain links TRBV3-1 to TRBJ2-2; tentative D call: TRBD1 (6 bases). CDR3 size: 11 residues. The V gene's germline CDR1 is LGHDT and CDR2 YNNKEL (reference sequence). The DNA for the CDR3 is TGTGCCAGCAGCCAGGCAGGGGCGCTGTTTTTT. Translated: CASSQAGALFF.

This clonotype occurred many times. The chain combines TRBV7-3 with TRBJ2-1, with no clear D. The CDR3 has 12 residues. In germline, CDR1 is SGHTA, CDR2 FQGTGA. Deletions cut 3 bases from V and 10 bases from J, with 10 bases between. The CDR3 region has the DNA TGTGCCAGCAGCTTGATTAGGGAAGAGCAGTTCTTC. It specifies CASSLIREEQFF.